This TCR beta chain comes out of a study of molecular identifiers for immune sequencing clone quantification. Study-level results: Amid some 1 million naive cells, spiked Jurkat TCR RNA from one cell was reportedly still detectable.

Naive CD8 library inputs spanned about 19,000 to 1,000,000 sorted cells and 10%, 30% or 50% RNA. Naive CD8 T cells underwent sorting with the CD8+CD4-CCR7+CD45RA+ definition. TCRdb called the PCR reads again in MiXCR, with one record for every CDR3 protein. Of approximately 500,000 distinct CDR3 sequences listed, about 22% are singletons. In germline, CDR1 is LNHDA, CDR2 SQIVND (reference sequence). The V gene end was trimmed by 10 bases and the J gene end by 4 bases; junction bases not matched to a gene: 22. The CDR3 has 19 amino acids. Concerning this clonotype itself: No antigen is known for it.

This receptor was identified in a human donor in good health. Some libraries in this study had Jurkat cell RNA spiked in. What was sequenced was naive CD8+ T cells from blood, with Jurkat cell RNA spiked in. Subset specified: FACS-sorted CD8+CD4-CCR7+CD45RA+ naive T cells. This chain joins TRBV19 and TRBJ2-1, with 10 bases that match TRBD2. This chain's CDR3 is CAITSGGPSGGLHYNEQFF. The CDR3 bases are TGTGCCATTACCTCTGGTGGTCCTAGCGGGGGCCTGCATTACAATGAGCAGTTCTTC.